This T cell receptor (beta chain) was observed in a study of blood T cell repertoires in COVID-19. Only in-frame clones appear in the TCRdb table, and some are missing; sequencing was by immunoSEQ multiplex PCR. Among about 120,000 clones listed, around 88% were seen once. Source material: peripheral blood. The clonotype comes from a woman aged 45-65 years with active or convalescent COVID-19.

This chain's CDR3 is CASSLRDPYNEQFF. CDR3 nucleotide sequence: TGTGCCAGCAGTTTGCGGGACCCCTACAATGAGCAGTTCTTC. V usage is TRBV6-2 or TRBV6-3 and J usage is TRBJ2-1; possible D gene TRBD2, 6 bases. The CDR3 is 14 amino acids. V was cut by 4 bases and J by 2 bases, with 9 bases left in between. Per the germline V gene, CDR1 is MNHEY and CDR2 is SVGEGT.